The rows below give T cell receptor beta chains drawn from one sample of a study of shared clonotypes between healthy human individuals. Generated by immunoSEQ multiplex PCR, the TCRdb table keeps only in-frame clones and is missing some. The repertoire includes about 1.5 million clones, approximately 97% of them detected once, and approximately 1.2% sits in the top ten. The sequenced material came from naive CD4+ T cells sorted from blood. These receptors originate from a young man in good health. Both conserved end residues are part of each CDR3. The order of the fields is clone size, D gene, V gene, J gene, CDR3 protein, CDR3 DNA. A D gene is named only where the DNA matches it firmly. Size is omitted from some rows. Given values are once, few, many or a class for expanded clones.

.	.	TRBV11-3	TRBJ2-1	CASSFRSYNEQFF	TGTGCCAGCAGCTTCCGCTCCTACAATGAGCAGTTCTTC
.	TRBD1	TRBV2	TRBJ1-5	CASSVWTGVSNQPQHF	TGTGCCAGCAGTGTTTGGACAGGAGTTAGCAATCAGCCCCAGCATTTT
.	.	TRBV5-5	TRBJ2-6	CASSLRRQLFSGANVLTF	TGTGCCAGCAGCTTGAGAAGACAGTTATTCTCTGGGGCCAACGTCCTGACTTTC
.	TRBD1	TRBV29-1	TRBJ1-1	CSVRQGRGTEAFF	TGCAGCGTTAGACAGGGGCGAGGCACTGAAGCTTTCTTT
.	.	TRBV7-3	TRBJ1-1	CASSLLKGTEAFF	TGTGCCAGCAGCTTATTGAAAGGGACTGAAGCTTTCTTT
.	.	TRBV19	TRBJ2-2	CASSSRDGNTGELFF	TGTGCCAGTAGCTCCCGGGACGGAAACACCGGGGAGCTGTTTTTT
.	.	TRBV30	TRBJ1-3	CAWSAGTPGNTIYF	TGTGCCTGGAGCGCCGGGACGCCTGGAAACACCATATATTTT
.	.	TRBV5-1	TRBJ2-1	CASSLGVGSGNEQFF	TGCGCCAGCAGCTTGGGTGTTGGATCGGGGAATGAGCAGTTCTTC
.	.	TRBV4-1	TRBJ2-1	CASSRPLGNEQFF	TGCGCCAGCAGCCGGCCGCTAGGCAATGAGCAGTTCTTC
.	TRBD2	TRBV10-3	TRBJ2-7	CAISSSGRLHEQYF	TGTGCCATCAGTTCTAGCGGGAGGCTCCACGAGCAGTACTTC
.	TRBD2	TRBV29-1	TRBJ2-3	CSVIPSGSPNTQYF	TGCAGCGTCATCCCTAGCGGGAGCCCCAATACGCAGTATTTT
.	.	TRBV5-1	TRBJ2-2	CASRLGLGELFF	TGCGCCAGCAGACTGGGTCTCGGGGAGCTGTTTTTT
.	.	TRBV5-4	TRBJ2-2	CASSLVTNTGELFF	TGTGCCAGCAGCTTGGTCACAAACACCGGGGAGCTGTTTTTT
.	.	TRBV27	TRBJ2-2	CASNGLNTGELFF	TGTGCCAGCAATGGACTTAACACCGGGGAGCTGTTTTTT
.	.	TRBV25-1	TRBJ2-2	CASSVPSNTGELFF	TGTGCCAGCAGTGTTCCCTCGAACACCGGGGAGCTGTTTTTT
few	TRBD2	TRBV4-1	TRBJ2-5	CASSRWEGVLGETQYF	TGCGCCAGCAGCCGATGGGAGGGAGTATTGGGAGAGACCCAGTACTTC
.	.	TRBV5-1	TRBJ1-2	CASSSGHRYGYTF	TGCGCCAGCAGCTCAGGACACAGATATGGCTACACCTTC
.	TRBD1	TRBV2	TRBJ2-2	CASSELGADRVRLRTGELFF	TGTGCCAGCAGTGAATTGGGAGCCGACAGGGTGCGACTCAGGACCGGGGAGCTGTTTTTT
.	.	TRBV19	TRBJ1-2	CASSWGHGYGYTF	TGTGCCAGTAGTTGGGGACATGGATATGGCTACACCTTC
.	.	TRBV7-2	TRBJ2-1	CASSPRTVLNEQFF	TGTGCCAGCAGCCCACGGACAGTTTTGAATGAGCAGTTCTTC
.	.	TRBV28	TRBJ2-7	CASTKVQGGSYEQYF	TGTGCCAGCACTAAGGTTCAGGGCGGATCCTACGAGCAGTACTTC
.	.	TRBV5-1	TRBJ1-1	CASSLWGSNTEAFF	TGCGCCAGCAGCTTGTGGGGGTCGAACACTGAAGCTTTCTTT
.	.	TRBV7-6	TRBJ2-7	CASSPKGRDGSYEQYF	TGTGCCAGCAGCCCAAAAGGGCGAGATGGGTCCTACGAGCAGTACTTC
.	.	TRBV6-6	TRBJ2-1	CASSYAGPAYNEQFF	TGTGCCAGCAGTTACGCGGGTCCCGCTTACAATGAGCAGTTCTTC
.	.	TRBV7-8	TRBJ2-5	CASSLRVQETQYF	TGTGCCAGCAGCTTAAGGGTGCAGGAGACCCAGTACTTC
.	.	TRBV7-9	TRBJ2-4	CASSSRGFAKNIQYF	TGTGCCAGCAGCTCCCGGGGGTTCGCCAAAAACATTCAGTACTTC
.	.	TRBV18	TRBJ1-1	CASSPLTADTEAFF	TGTGCCAGCTCACCCTTGACAGCAGACACTGAAGCTTTCTTT
.	.	TRBV9	TRBJ2-2	CASSVAGQTGELFF	TGTGCCAGCAGCGTAGCCGGTCAAACCGGGGAGCTGTTTTTT
once	TRBD2	TRBV5-8	TRBJ2-1	CASSGTGLAGVIAYNEQFF	TGTGCCAGCAGCGGAACGGGACTAGCGGGTGTAATTGCCTACAATGAGCAGTTCTTC
.	.	TRBV27	TRBJ2-7	CASSLSRLPYYEQYF	TGTGCCAGCAGTTTGAGTCGGCTTCCCTATTACGAGCAGTACTTC
.	.	TRBV27	TRBJ2-7	CASRNIRNPSYEQYF	TGTGCCAGCAGAAATATCCGGAACCCCTCCTACGAGCAGTACTTC
.	TRBD2	TRBV29-1	TRBJ2-1	CSVGAAGTLGNEQFF	TGCAGCGTTGGGGCAGCGGGAACATTGGGCAATGAGCAGTTCTTC
.	.	TRBV5-1	TRBJ1-1	CASRILGMGDTEAFF	TGCGCCAGCAGGATCTTGGGCATGGGTGACACTGAAGCTTTCTTT
.	TRBD2	TRBV11-3	TRBJ2-7	CASSPGLASSYEQYF	TGTGCCAGCAGCCCGGGACTAGCGTCCTCCTACGAGCAGTACTTC
.	TRBD1	TRBV5-1	TRBJ2-3	CASAPLRDRGISGTQYF	TGCGCCAGCGCTCCCCTCCGGGACAGGGGGATCTCAGGGACGCAGTATTTT
.	.	TRBV28	TRBJ1-5	CASRLLGEGNQPQHF	TGTGCCAGCAGGTTATTGGGGGAGGGCAATCAGCCCCAGCATTTT
once	.	TRBV27	TRBJ2-5	CASSGRWTQETQYF	TGTGCCAGCAGTGGAAGATGGACCCAAGAGACCCAGTACTTC
.	TRBD2	TRBV9	TRBJ2-4	CASSVEGSGVVNIQYF	TGTGCCAGCAGCGTAGAGGGTAGCGGGGTGGTAAACATTCAGTACTTC
.	.	TRBV7-9	TRBJ2-1	CASSPRALANEQFF	TGTGCCAGCAGCCCTAGGGCACTAGCAAATGAGCAGTTCTTC
.	.	TRBV30	TRBJ1-2	CAWSARSNYGYTF	TGTGCCTGGAGTGCCAGGTCTAACTATGGCTACACCTTC
.	TRBD2	TRBV15	TRBJ2-7	CATSRDPVGRVDEQYF	TGTGCCACCAGCAGAGACCCGGTAGGGAGGGTGGACGAGCAGTACTTC
.	.	TRBV15	TRBJ1-1	CATSRDYQENTEAFF	TGTGCCACCAGCAGAGATTATCAGGAGAACACTGAAGCTTTCTTT
.	.	TRBV2	TRBJ2-5	CASSGRLTNEETQYF	TGTGCCAGCAGCGGAAGGTTGACTAACGAAGAGACCCAGTACTTC
.	.	TRBV18	TRBJ1-5	CASSPPGLTGNQPQHF	TGTGCCAGCTCACCACCGGGCCTGACGGGCAATCAGCCCCAGCATTTT
.	.	TRBV2	TRBJ1-1	CASMVTENTEAFF	TGTGCCAGCATGGTGACAGAGAACACTGAAGCTTTCTTT
.	.	TRBV19	TRBJ2-2	CASSVWAGELFF	TGTGCCAGTAGCGTTTGGGCCGGGGAGCTGTTTTTT
.	.	TRBV27	TRBJ2-1	CASWAIGYEQFF	TGTGCCAGCTGGGCCATCGGCTATGAGCAGTTCTTC
.	.	TRBV28	TRBJ1-5	CASSLQGLIQPQHF	TGTGCCAGCAGTCTACAGGGACTTATTCAGCCCCAGCATTTT
.	.	TRBV29-1	TRBJ1-2	CSVDGYTF	TGCAGCGTTGATGGCTACACCTTC
.	TRBD2	TRBV11-2	TRBJ2-1	CASSFSPSGGWNEQFF	TGTGCCAGCAGCTTTTCCCCGTCGGGGGGTTGGAATGAGCAGTTCTTC
.	.	TRBV12-5	TRBJ2-3	CASGPRTDTQYF	TGTGCTAGTGGTCCCCGTACAGATACGCAGTATTTT
.	.	TRBV10-3	TRBJ2-5	CAIAQDRSQETQYF	TGTGCCATTGCGCAGGACAGATCCCAAGAGACCCAGTACTTC
.	.	TRBV6-1	TRBJ1-5	CASSVGFSNQPQHF	TGTGCCAGCAGTGTGGGATTTAGCAATCAGCCCCAGCATTTT
.	TRBD2	TRBV7-9	TRBJ2-3	CASSLGLAGDSDTQYF	TGTGCCAGCAGCTTAGGACTAGCGGGAGACTCAGATACGCAGTATTTT
.	.	TRBV5-6	TRBJ2-1	CASSLRGQLIYNEQFF	TGTGCCAGCAGCTTGCGAGGACAGCTAATTTACAATGAGCAGTTCTTC
.	.	TRBV25-1	TRBJ1-1	CASSPLTEAFF	TGTGCCAGCAGTCCCCTCACTGAAGCTTTCTTT
.	TRBD1	TRBV6-1	TRBJ2-7	CASDRASEQYF	TGTGCCAGCGACAGGGCCTCCGAGCAGTACTTC